The TCR beta chain described here comes from a study of human T cells and chemical hapten exposure. Study-level information: A 2 cm by 2 cm inner upper arm patch received 2% DPC for sensitization. Mostly female patients had alopecia areata, totalis or universalis.

Individual cDNA molecules in this library carried unique molecular identifiers. TCRdb ran MiXCR on the RACE reads and lists one entry per CDR3 protein. Altogether some 110,000 distinct CDR3 sequences are present, 30% to 35% being singletons, with the ten largest covering roughly 3%. This clonotype has just one count. CDR1 GTSNPN and CDR2 SVGIG come from the germline V gene (reference sequence). Unmatched junction bases numbered 8, after V lost 3 bases and J lost 3 bases. The CDR3 totals 15 residues. Time point noted: patch test 3, about 24 weeks after DPC sensitization. Treatment reported: therapeutic diphenylcyclopropenone sensitization with weekly scalp DPC.

The sample consisted of whole blood, taken in connection with sensitization to the hapten diphenylcyclopropenone (DPC). This TCR derives from a man in his forties or fifties with alopecia areata. Some clones in this sample may be carry-over from other donors' samples. The chain recombines TRBV30 with TRBJ2-1; TRBD1 aligns across 7 bases. CDR3 sequence (DNA): TGTGCCTGGAGGAGGGCAGGGGGTAACTACAATGAGCAGTTCTTC. Encoded protein: CAWRRAGGNYNEQFF.